This entry lists 27 T cell receptor beta chains sequenced from one sample in a study of cytomegalovirus exposure and HLA in healthy donors. The primer mix had 60 Vbeta and 13 Jbeta primers. Profiling relied on immunoSEQ multiplex PCR, and the TCRdb table lists in-frame clones only, not all of them. The table has about 120,000 clones, roughly 80% seen once. Material for sequencing was PBMCs. All receptors come from a woman aged 18-29 years in good health and CMV-seronegative.

The chain is built from TRBV18 and TRBJ2-7; a weak D match, TRBD1 (5 bases). Germline-derived CDR1 and CDR2 are KGHSH and LQKENI. The length of the CDR3 is 15 residues. V was pared by 2 bases and J by 0 bases, with 11 bases between. The chain's CDR3 is CASSPDSTYSYEQYF. The CDR3, as DNA: TGTGCCAGCTCACCAGACAGTACCTACTCCTACGAGCAGTACTTC.

The chain links TRBV19 to TRBJ2-1, with 8 bases identical to TRBD2. Germline V gene data show CDR1 as LNHDA and CDR2 as SQIVND (reference sequence). This CDR3 is built from 14 residues. The V segment lost 4 bases and the J segment 9 bases; nucleotides outside the gene matches: 8. The CDR3 region is CASSRGLDSSEQFF. DNA of the CDR3: TGTGCCAGTAGTAGGGGACTAGACTCGTCTGAGCAGTTCTTC.

This chain uses TRBV30 with TRBJ2-5; a possible D gene is TRBD2 (5 bases). There are 14 residues in the CDR3. The V gene's germline CDR1 is GTSNPN and CDR2 SVGIG (reference sequence). Between the trimmed V and J ends, which lost 0 bases and 1 base, there was a span of 9 bases. The CDR3 reads CAWSVGGLQETQYF. CDR3 nucleotide sequence: TGTGCCTGGAGTGTCGGCGGACTCCAAGAGACCCAGTACTTC. The variable domain in full, with the rest retrieved from reference TRBV30 and TRBJ2-5, is SQTIHQWPATLVQPVGSPLSLECTVEGTSNPNLYWYRQAAGRGLQLLFYSVGIGQISSEVPQNLSASRPQDRQFILSSKKLLLSDSGFYLCAWSVGGLQETQYFGPGTRLLVL.

The chain joins TRBV4-1 to TRBJ1-3; 9 bases match TRBD1. Trimming cost V 4 bases and J 8 bases; bases outside gene matches: 3. The CDR3 is made up of 13 amino acids. The V gene's germline CDR1 is MGHRA and CDR2 YSYEKL. In nucleotides, the CDR3 is TGCGCCAGCAGCCTGGGACAGGGAGACACCATATATTTT. This translates into CASSLGQGDTIYF.

This clone has a single count. The rearrangement uses TRBV4-3 and TRBJ1-3, with 7 bases aligning to TRBD1. The trim removed 3 bases at V and 6 bases at J, leaving 11 bases unmatched. The CDR3 sequence is 16 residues long. The V gene's germline CDR1 is LGHNA and CDR2 YSLEER. The CDR3 is CASSHEPQGRKNTIYF. CDR3 bases: TGCGCCAGCAGCCACGAACCACAGGGGCGAAAAAACACCATATATTTT.

In nucleotides, the CDR3 is TGTGCCAGCAGTTGGACAGGGGGCAATGGCTACACCTTC. It yields the protein CASSWTGGNGYTF. J is TRBJ1-2 and V is TRBV6-1; 11 bases align to TRBD1. This CDR3 is built from 13 residues. CDR1 and CDR2 from the germline V gene are MNHNS and SASEGT. Trimming cost V 5 bases and J 6 bases; bases outside gene matches: 2.

CDR3: CASSLLGAGETQYF. CDR3 nucleotides: TGTGCCAGCAGCTTGCTGGGGGCCGGGGAGACCCAGTACTTC. The V and J genes are TRBV7-2 and TRBJ2-5, with TRBD1 as a possible D gene (6 bases). Germline CDR1 SGHTA, CDR2 FQGNSA. The CDR3 is made up of 14 amino acids. Trimming took 3 bases from V and 5 from J, leaving 13 bases between them.

The chain is built from TRBV9 and TRBJ1-1; D gene unclear. V was pared by 4 bases and J by 3 bases, with 16 bases between. The CDR3 is made up of 15 amino acids. Germline V gene data show CDR1 as SGDLS and CDR2 as YYNGEE. CDR3 sequence (DNA): TGTGCCAGCAGCATGCACCCAGGATTGGACACTGAAGCTTTCTTT. Its translation: CASSMHPGLDTEAFF.

The chain uses TRBV7-6 and TRBJ1-1, with D possibly matching TRBD1 (5 bases). This CDR3 has 14 amino acids. V dropped 1 base and J dropped 1 base, with 7 bases sitting between them. Germline CDR1 reads SGHVS; CDR2 reads FNYEAQ. CDR3 sequence (DNA): TGTGCCAGCAGCTTAGGACAGCGGAACACTGAAGCTTTCTTT. It yields the protein CASSLGQRNTEAFF.

The gene calls are TRBV9 and TRBJ2-7, with 8 bases identical to TRBD2. Trimming took 2 bases from V and 3 from J; bases not matched to a gene: 7. This CDR3 comprises 15 residues. Germline V gene lookup returns CDR1 SGDLS and CDR2 YYNGEE. CDR3 region: CASSVHSGALYEQYF. CDR3 sequence (DNA): TGTGCCAGCAGCGTGCATAGCGGGGCCCTCTACGAGCAGTACTTC.

The chain couples TRBV7-9 to TRBJ1-2; D unclear. The germline V gene encodes CDR1 SEHNR and CDR2 FQNEAQ (reference sequence). The CDR3 is 13 residues long. V lost 6 bases and J lost 4, with 12 bases in between. The CDR3 bases are TGTGCCAGCAGTAGCGGACGGGGCTATGGCTACACCTTC. Translated, it gives CASSSGRGYGYTF.

This chain joins TRBV7-9 and TRBJ1-2, with TRBD1 identical over 9 bases. CDR3 size: 15 residues. The J segment lost 2 bases and the V segment lost 4 bases, leaving 5 bases of the junction unmatched. Germline lookup yields CDR1 SEHNR and CDR2 FQNEAQ (reference sequence). As DNA, the CDR3 is TGTGCCAGCAGCTGGGGACAGGGAGGGAACTATGGCTACACCTTC. This codes for CASSWGQGGNYGYTF.

V gene TRBV18 combines with J gene TRBJ2-3, with no clear D. V gave up 6 bases and J gave up 4 bases, with 8 bases separating them. The germline V gene has CDR1 KGHSH and CDR2 LQKENI. This CDR3 has 12 amino acids. The CDR3 spells CASSNQADTQYF. Here the CDR3 DNA reads TGTGCCAGCTCCAACCAGGCAGATACGCAGTATTTT. The variable domain in full, completed from reference TRBV18 and TRBJ2-3, reads NAGVMQNPRHLVRRRGQEARLRCSPMKGHSHVYWYRQLPEEGLKFMVYLQKENIIDESGMPKERFSAEFPKEGPSILRIQQVVRGDSAAYFCASSNQADTQYFGPGTRLTVL.

This sequence joins TRBV29-1 and TRBJ1-1, with 8 bases that match TRBD1. The CDR3 is made up of 13 amino acids. Germline values: CDR1 SQVTM, CDR2 ANQGSEA. Trimming took 5 bases from V and 5 from J; bases not matched to a gene: 7. The CDR3 region is CSVSGQGVTEAFF. Written as DNA, the CDR3 is TGCAGCGTTTCCGGACAGGGTGTGACTGAAGCTTTCTTT.

The chain combines TRBV12-5 with TRBJ1-2; 9 bases map to TRBD1. CDR1 and CDR2 (germline): LGHNT, FRNRAP. There are 18 residues in the CDR3. Losses at the gene ends were 6 bases for V and 0 bases for J; bases not matched to a gene: 14. In DNA, the CDR3 is TGTGCTAGTGGCAAGGGGGGAAAAACAGGGGGCTCTAACTATGGCTACACCTTC. Translating it yields CASGKGGKTGGSNYGYTF. Together with reference TRBV12-5 and TRBJ1-2, the CDR3 gives the full variable domain: DARVTQTPRHKVTEMGQEVTMRCQPILGHNTVFWYRQTMMQGLELLAYFRNRAPLDDSGMPKDRFSAEMPDATLATLKIQPSEPRDSAVYFCASGKGGKTGGSNYGYTFGSGTRLTVV.

This sequence joins TRBV19 and TRBJ1-1; no definite D call. The CDR3 is made up of 15 amino acids. Deletions cut 5 bases from V and 1 base from J, with 14 bases between. Germline CDR1 and CDR2: LNHDA and SQIVND (reference sequence). CDR3 sequence: CASSDLMGQNTEAFF. In DNA, the CDR3 is TGTGCCAGTAGTGACTTAATGGGTCAGAACACTGAAGCTTTCTTT.

Concerning this clone: Compared with germline, one end of the junction differs, possibly owing to a read error. The chain's CDR3 is CASSDDGGANGLTF. The CDR3 DNA reads as TGTGCCAGCAGTGATGATGGAGGGGCCAACGGCCTGACTTTC. The rearrangement uses TRBV6-4 and TRBJ2-6; a weak D match, TRBD2 (6 bases). This CDR3 comprises 14 residues. Germline V gene sequence: CDR1 MRHNA, CDR2 SNTAGT.

The sample holds one count of this clone. The DNA for the CDR3 is TGTGCCTGGAGTCCGGGACAGGGAAAGGGCAATGAGCAGTTCTTC. Translated: CAWSPGQGKGNEQFF. The genes are TRBV30 and TRBJ2-1, with 9 bases aligning to TRBD1. CDR1 is GTSNPN, CDR2 SVGIG, per germline (reference sequence). Trimming cost V 2 bases and J 6 bases; bases outside gene matches: 8. This CDR3 region has 15 residues.

The chain employs TRBV19 and TRBJ1-3; the D is unclear. Germline CDR1 LNHDA, CDR2 SQIVND (reference sequence). This CDR3 spans 14 amino acids. V gave up 7 bases and J gave up 0 bases, with 10 bases separating them. The DNA for the CDR3 is TGTGCCAGTAATCCCGGGAGCTCTGGAAACACCATATATTTT. Translating gives CASNPGSSGNTIYF. Full variable domain (rest looked up from reference TRBV19 and TRBJ1-3): DGGITQSPKYLFRKEGQNVTLSCEQNLNHDAMYWYRQDPGQGLRLIYYSQIVNDFQKGDIAEGYSVSREKKESFPLTVTSAQKNPTAFYLCASNPGSSGNTIYFGEGSWLTVV.

V usage is TRBV9 and J usage is TRBJ2-5, with 12 bases fitting TRBD2. The CDR3 extends over 17 amino acids. With V trimmed by 1 base and J by 5 bases, 9 bases remained unmatched. Germline loops: CDR1 SGDLS, CDR2 YYNGEE. Written as DNA, the CDR3 is TGTGCCAGCAGCGTATTTTCTAGCGGGAGGGCCTATGAGACCCAGTACTTC. Translation: CASSVFSSGRAYETQYF. Complete variable domain (other parts from reference TRBV9 and TRBJ2-5): DSGVTQTPKHLITATGQRVTLRCSPRSGDLSVYWYQQSLDQGLQFLIQYYNGEERAKGNILERFSAQQFPDLHSELNLSSLELGDSALYFCASSVFSSGRAYETQYFGPGTRLLVL.

The rearrangement uses TRBV6-6 and TRBJ2-1, with TRBD1 as a possible D gene (6 bases). The germline V and J ends were trimmed by 6 bases and 4 bases, with 13 bases remaining between them. This CDR3 spans 14 amino acids. CDR1 is MNHNY, CDR2 SVGAGI, per germline (reference sequence). The CDR3 region is CASRKEQGYNEQFF. DNA of the CDR3: TGTGCCAGCAGGAAAGAACAGGGTTACAATGAGCAGTTCTTC.

The chain has TRBV5-1 and TRBJ2-1; 10 positions match TRBD2. The CDR3 spans 15 residues. Germline CDR1 and CDR2: SGHRS and YFSETQ. The trim removed 4 bases at V and 8 bases at J, leaving 9 bases unmatched. CDR3: CASSPPSGGTYEQFF. The DNA for the CDR3 is TGCGCCAGCAGCCCACCTAGCGGGGGTACATATGAGCAGTTCTTC.

This clone came up a few times. The genes are TRBV10-3 and TRBJ2-1; tentatively, D is TRBD2 (5 bases). The CDR3 contains 16 residues. Trimming removed 1 base from V and 0 bases from J, with 10 bases in between. Germline V lookup: CDR1 ENHRY, CDR2 SYGVKD. CDR3 amino acids: CAISEFTGFSYNEQFF. In DNA, the CDR3 is TGTGCCATCAGTGAGTTCACGGGATTCTCCTACAATGAGCAGTTCTTC.

The table lists this clone with a count of one. The sample contains more than one DNA sequence encoding this CDR3. V usage is TRBV19 and J usage is TRBJ1-1; 8 bases match TRBD1. The V gene end was trimmed by 6 bases and the J gene end by 1 base; junction bases not matched to a gene: 4. Looked up from germline, CDR1 is LNHDA and CDR2 is SQIVND (reference sequence). There are 14 residues in the CDR3. The CDR3 coding sequence is TGTGCCAGTAGCCCCGGGACAGGGAACACTGAAGCTTTCTTT. As protein: CASSPGTGNTEAFF.

V gene TRBV6-6 combines with J gene TRBJ2-5; perhaps TRBD2 as D (5 bases). CDR3 length: 14 amino acids. V lost 6 bases, J lost 9 bases, and 20 bases lay in between. Germline CDR1 and CDR2: MNHNY and SVGAGI (reference sequence). The CDR3 coding sequence is TGTGCCAGCAGCCCGGGAAGCCTCGAGATGGCCCAGTACTTC. It is translated as CASSPGSLEMAQYF.

V and J are TRBV6-1 and TRBJ1-5; tentatively, D is TRBD1 (5 bases). Looked up from germline, CDR1 is MNHNS and CDR2 is SASEGT. V lost 5 bases and J 6 bases, leaving 11 bases between the germline ends. There are 13 residues in the CDR3. The CDR3 protein is CASSSGGSQPQHF. As DNA, the CDR3 is TGTGCCAGCAGTTCGGGGGGGTCTCAGCCCCAGCATTTT.

The rearrangement links TRBV5-1 to TRBJ1-1, with 7 bases lining up with TRBD1. Germline CDR1 is SGHRS and CDR2 is YFSETQ. This CDR3 is built from 14 residues. V was pared by 2 bases and J by 0 bases, with 1 base of the junction left unmatched. The CDR3 spells CASSFQGVNTEAFF. The CDR3 DNA reads TGCGCCAGCAGCTTTCAGGGGGTGAACACTGAAGCTTTCTTT. Looking up the rest from reference TRBV5-1 and TRBJ1-1 gives the full variable domain: KAGVTQTPRYLIKTRGQQVTLSCSPISGHRSVSWYQQTPGQGLQFLFEYFSETQRNKGNFPGRFSGRQFSNSRSEMNVSTLELGDSALYLCASSFQGVNTEAFFGQGTRLTVV.